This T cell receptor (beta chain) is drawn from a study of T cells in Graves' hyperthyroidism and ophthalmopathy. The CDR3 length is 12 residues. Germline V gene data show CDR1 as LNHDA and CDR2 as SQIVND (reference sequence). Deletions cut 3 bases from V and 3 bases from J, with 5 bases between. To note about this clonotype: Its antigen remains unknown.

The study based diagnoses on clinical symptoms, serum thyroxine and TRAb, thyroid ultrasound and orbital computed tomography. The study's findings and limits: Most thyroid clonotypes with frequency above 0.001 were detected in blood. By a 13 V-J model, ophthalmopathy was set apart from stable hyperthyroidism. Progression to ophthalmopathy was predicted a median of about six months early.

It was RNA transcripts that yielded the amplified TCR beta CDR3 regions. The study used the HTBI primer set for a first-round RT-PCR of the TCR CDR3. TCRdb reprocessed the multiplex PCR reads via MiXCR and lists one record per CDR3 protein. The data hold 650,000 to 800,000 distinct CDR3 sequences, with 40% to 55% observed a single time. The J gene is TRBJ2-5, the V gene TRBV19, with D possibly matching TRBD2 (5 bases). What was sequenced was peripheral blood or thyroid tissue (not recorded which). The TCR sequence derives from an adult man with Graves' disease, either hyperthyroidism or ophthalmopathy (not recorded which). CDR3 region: CASSIGEETQYF. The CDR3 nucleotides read TGTGCCAGTAGTATCGGGGAAGAGACCCAGTACTTC.